A selection of T cell receptor beta chains follows, all from one sample in a study of cytomegalovirus exposure and HLA in healthy donors. Clones were sequenced by immunoSEQ multiplex PCR, and TCRdb holds only the in-frame ones, with some missing. This table has some 100,000 clones, more than 75% appearing once. The material sequenced was PBMCs. The origin of the receptors is a woman aged 50 to 65 in good health and CMV-seropositive. Each CDR3 is given with its conserved first and last residue.

j_gene: TRBJ1-1
v_gene: TRBV5-1
CDR3aa: CASSLEGGQDTEAFF

j_gene: TRBJ2-5
v_gene: TRBV19
CDR3aa: CASSPPSGTGQTQYF

j_gene: TRBJ1-5
v_gene: TRBV2
CDR3aa: CASREGSVGNQPQHF

j_gene: TRBJ1-2
v_gene: TRBV2
CDR3aa: CARRTVYGYTF

j_gene: TRBJ1-5
v_gene: TRBV6-1
CDR3aa: CAIGGGDNNQPQHF

j_gene: TRBJ2-7
v_gene: TRBV7-8
CDR3aa: CASSFIGTSVYEQYF

j_gene: TRBJ2-1
v_gene: TRBV14
CDR3aa: CASSQESSYNEQFF

j_gene: TRBJ1-5
v_gene: TRBV7-8
CDR3aa: CASSRGWPGTGLDQPQHF

j_gene: TRBJ2-1
v_gene: TRBV2
CDR3aa: CASRVDRATYNEQFF

j_gene: TRBJ2-5
v_gene: TRBV29-1
CDR3aa: CSGVRGHQETQYF

j_gene: TRBJ1-6
v_gene: TRBV13
CDR3aa: CASSPSLADYNSPLHF

j_gene: TRBJ1-5
v_gene: TRBV6-1
CDR3aa: CASSEVGTRNQPQHF

j_gene: TRBJ1-2
v_gene: TRBV27
CDR3aa: CASSLGRSNYGYTF

j_gene: .
v_gene: TRBV5-1
CDR3aa: CASRLTSEQYF

j_gene: TRBJ1-6
v_gene: TRBV7-3
CDR3aa: CASSRHAQGALYNSPLHF

j_gene: TRBJ1-2
v_gene: TRBV19
CDR3aa: CASSLGQYYGYTF

j_gene: TRBJ1-5
v_gene: TRBV6-5
CDR3aa: CASSLGGAGNQPQHF

j_gene: TRBJ2-3
v_gene: TRBV4-2
CDR3aa: CASSQEFEFTDTQYF

j_gene: TRBJ2-7
v_gene: TRBV20-1
CDR3aa: CSARRNYEQYF

j_gene: TRBJ2-1
v_gene: TRBV11-2
CDR3aa: CASSLAASIYEQFF

j_gene: TRBJ1-1
v_gene: TRBV2
CDR3aa: CASSGFGELAEAFF

j_gene: TRBJ2-5
v_gene: TRBV5-4
CDR3aa: CASSLPTQETQYF